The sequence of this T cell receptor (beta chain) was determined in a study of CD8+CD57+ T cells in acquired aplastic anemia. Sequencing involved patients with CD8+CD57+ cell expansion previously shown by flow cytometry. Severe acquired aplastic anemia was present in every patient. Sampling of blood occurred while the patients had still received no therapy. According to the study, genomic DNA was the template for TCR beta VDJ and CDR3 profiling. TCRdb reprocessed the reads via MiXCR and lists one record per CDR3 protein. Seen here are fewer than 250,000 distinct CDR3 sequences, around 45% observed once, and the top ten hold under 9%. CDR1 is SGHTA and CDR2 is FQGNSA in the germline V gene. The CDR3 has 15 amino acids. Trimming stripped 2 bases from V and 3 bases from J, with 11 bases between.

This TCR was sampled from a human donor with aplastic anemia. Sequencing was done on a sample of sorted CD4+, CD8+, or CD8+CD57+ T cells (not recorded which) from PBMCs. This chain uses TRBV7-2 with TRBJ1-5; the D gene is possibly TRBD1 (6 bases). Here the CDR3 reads CASSLTWGANQPQHF. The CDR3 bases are TGTGCCAGCAGCTTAACCTGGGGGGCCAATCAGCCCCAGCATTTT. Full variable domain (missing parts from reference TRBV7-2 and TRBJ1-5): GAGVSQSPSNKVTEKGKDVELRCDPISGHTALYWYRQSLGQGLEFLIYFQGNSAPDKSGLPSDRFSAERTGGSVSTLTIQRTQQEDSAVYLCASSLTWGANQPQHFGDGTRLSIL.